Sequencing of this T cell receptor (beta chain) was carried out in a study of blood T cell repertoires in COVID-19 (dated by TCRdb to the early 2020s). With respect to the entire study: Samples covering the acute and convalescent phases of COVID-19 were provided by collaborators in the United States, Italy and Spain. The prospective study material was composed of cDNA or gDNA derived from T cells, B-cell-depleted T cells, or PBMCs. Subjects who had been exposed to COVID-19, were actively infected with it, or had recovered from it provided the deeply sampled blood TCRbeta repertoires that made up the dataset. A freely available public database, intended as a resource for researchers studying the immune response to SARS-CoV-2, is where the repertoires were released. The samples were drawn from the first 160 participants of the ongoing ImmuneRACE study and from 1,200 or so subjects provided by 6 global collaborators. Sample metadata almost always included a de-identified subject ID, COVID-19 status, age in years and sex. HLA class I and class II types, where available, came from metadata supplied by the sample provider rather than from assay-based typing.

One collaborating source in Seattle enrolled patients during active infection and followed them longitudinally through the course of disease. The collaborating institutions used their own protocols to collect whole blood in K2EDTA tubes. Collaborator samples were shipped for TCRbeta analysis as frozen whole blood, isolated PBMCs, or DNA extracted from either sample type. With respect to this clone: Its antigen is not yet known. No much larger clonotype is one base removed from it; base qualities were not supplied.

General study outcomes and caveats: How much clinical and demographic metadata was included differed by source and by participant, and the metadata was provided uncurated.

TCRbeta CDR3 regions were amplified from genomic DNA using the immunoSEQ Assay, a bias-controlled multiplex PCR. Per the source publication's procedure: Within the assay, amplification of reference gene primers was used to estimate how many nucleated cells each sample contained. Sequence reads were collapsed and filtered to measure the absolute abundance of every unique TCRbeta CDR3 rearrangement. For each sample, productive Simpson clonality was calculated by taking the square root of Simpson's diversity index across productive rearrangements. TCRdb took over this immuneACCESS table, retaining in-frame rearrangements with V and J assigned. Such tables are incomplete; in checked studies, under half of the missing clones stem from an unresolved V gene, and the remainder is unexplained. Clonal size and the V and J genes are those of that table, whereas D and trimming came from the DNA. This sample has 350,000 to 400,000 clones in its table, and around 89% of those were observed once. The ten largest clones represent around 3% of the sample.

V drops 4 bases and J drops 5 bases, leaving 17 bases in between. There are 15 amino acids in the CDR3, from cysteine to phenylalanine inclusive. The DNA shown is the 45-base CDR3, in frame from base 1. The germline V gene specifies SGHVS as CDR1 and FQNEAQ as CDR2. The rearranged segments are TRBV7-8 and TRBJ1-1; 5 matching bases give a weak D call of TRBD1. The sequencing input was peripheral blood. The TCR sequence derives from a young woman with COVID-19, enrolled during active disease. The sequenced DNA is TGTGCCAGCAGCTCCCCGTATAGGGGTTTTACTGAAGCTTTCTTT. Its product reads: CASSSPYRGFTEAFF.